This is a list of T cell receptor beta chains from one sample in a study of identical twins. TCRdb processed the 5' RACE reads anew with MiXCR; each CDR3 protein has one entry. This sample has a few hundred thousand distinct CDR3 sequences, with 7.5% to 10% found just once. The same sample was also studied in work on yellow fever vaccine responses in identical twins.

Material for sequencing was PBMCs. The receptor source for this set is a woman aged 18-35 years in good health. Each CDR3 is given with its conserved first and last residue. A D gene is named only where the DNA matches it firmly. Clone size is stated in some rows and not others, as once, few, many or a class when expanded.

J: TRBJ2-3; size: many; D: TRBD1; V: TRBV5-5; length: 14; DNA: TGTGCCAGCAGATCGGGACAGGGCCCGGATACGCAGTATTTT; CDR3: CASRSGQGPDTQYF
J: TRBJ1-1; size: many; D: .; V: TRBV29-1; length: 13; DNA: TGCAGCGTCCGTTTCGGGGCGAACACTGAAGCTTTCTTT; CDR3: CSVRFGANTEAFF
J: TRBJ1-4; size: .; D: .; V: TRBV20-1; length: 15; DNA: TGCAGTGCCAACCCCTGGGGCGGAAGGAATGAAAAACTGTTTTTT; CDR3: CSANPWGGRNEKLFF
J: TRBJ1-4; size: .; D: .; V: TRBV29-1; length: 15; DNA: TGCAGCGCCAACGCGGCGGGGATTGATGGTGAAAAACTGTTTTTT; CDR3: CSANAAGIDGEKLFF
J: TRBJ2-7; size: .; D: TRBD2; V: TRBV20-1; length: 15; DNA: TGCAGTGCTAGAGACATAGCGGGAAGCTTCTACGAGCAGTACTTC; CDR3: CSARDIAGSFYEQYF
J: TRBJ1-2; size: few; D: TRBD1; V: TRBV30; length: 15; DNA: TGTGCCTGGAGTCCCGGCCGGGACAGGGTATACGGCTACACCTTC; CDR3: CAWSPGRDRVYGYTF
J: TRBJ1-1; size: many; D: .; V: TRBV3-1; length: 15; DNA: TGTGCCAGCAGCCAAGCCCAGGGCAAGGGTACTGAAGCTTTCTTT; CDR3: CASSQAQGKGTEAFF
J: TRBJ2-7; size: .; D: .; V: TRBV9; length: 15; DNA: TGTGCCAACGCGAAAGGACAGCCCTACTCCTACGAGCAGTACTTC; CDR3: CANAKGQPYSYEQYF
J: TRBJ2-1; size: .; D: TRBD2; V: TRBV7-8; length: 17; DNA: TGTGCCAGCAGCTCCTCCGGGGGGAGCGTTAGCTACAATGAGCAGTTCTTC; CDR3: CASSSSGGSVSYNEQFF
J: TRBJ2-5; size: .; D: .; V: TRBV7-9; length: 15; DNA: TGTGCCAGCAGCTTAAATGGGGCTCGGGATGAGACCCAGTACTTC; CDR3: CASSLNGARDETQYF
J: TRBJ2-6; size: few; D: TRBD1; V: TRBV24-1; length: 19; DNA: TGTGCCACCAGTGACCGACCCGGGACAGGGAGCTCTGGGGCCAACGTCCTGACTTTC; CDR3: CATSDRPGTGSSGANVLTF
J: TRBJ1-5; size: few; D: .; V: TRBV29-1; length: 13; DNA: TGCAGCGTAGGGGAGACAGTCAATCAGCCCCAGCATTTT; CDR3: CSVGETVNQPQHF
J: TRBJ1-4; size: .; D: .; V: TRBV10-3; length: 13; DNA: TGTGCCATCAGTGGGTCAACTAATGAAAAACTGTTTTTT; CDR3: CAISGSTNEKLFF
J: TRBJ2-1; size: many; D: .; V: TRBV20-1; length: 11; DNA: TGCAGTGCCCCGGGTTACAATGAGCAGTTCTTC; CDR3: CSAPGYNEQFF
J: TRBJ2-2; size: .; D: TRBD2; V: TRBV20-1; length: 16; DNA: TGCAGTGCTAGAAGGTCTGACGGGAGGGCCACCGGGGAGCTGTTTTTT; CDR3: CSARRSDGRATGELFF
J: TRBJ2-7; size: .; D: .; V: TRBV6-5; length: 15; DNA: TGTGCCAGCAGTTACCTAGGTTCGAAGTCCTACGAGCAGTACTTC; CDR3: CASSYLGSKSYEQYF
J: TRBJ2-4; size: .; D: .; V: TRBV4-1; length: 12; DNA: TGCGCCAGCAGCCAAATCGAAAACATTCAGTACTTC; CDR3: CASSQIENIQYF
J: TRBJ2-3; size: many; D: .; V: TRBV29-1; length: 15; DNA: TGCAGTATTGATGACGACAGAATAGGCACAGATACGCAGTATTTT; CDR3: CSIDDDRIGTDTQYF
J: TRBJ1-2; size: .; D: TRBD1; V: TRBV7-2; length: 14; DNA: TGTGCCAGCAGCTCGGGACAGGGCGTACTGGGCTACACCTTC; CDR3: CASSSGQGVLGYTF
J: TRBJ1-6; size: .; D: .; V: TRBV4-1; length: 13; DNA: TGCGCCAGCAGCCAGGCGGGGGATTCACCCCTCCACTTT; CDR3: CASSQAGDSPLHF